Sequencing of this T cell receptor beta chain was carried out in a study of shared clonotypes between healthy human individuals. Overall study context: Every donor yielded three CD4 naive, three CD4 memory, two CD8 naive and one CD8 memory plate.

Partitioning of CD4+ cells yielded a CD45RA+ naive subset and a CD45RA-negative memory subset. From germline, CDR1 is MNHEY and CDR2 SMNVEV (reference sequence). The CDR3 consists of 18 residues. The germline V and J ends were trimmed by 6 bases and 8 bases, with 32 bases remaining between them. A few counts support this clone. Antigen specificity is unknown. The method was immunoSEQ multiplex PCR; TCRdb's version includes in-frame clones alone and lacks a portion of them. Of fewer than 1.4 million clones listed, about 80% are singletons. The study's findings and limits: Memory subsets had estimated richness that was generally smaller than that of naive subsets. Among non-shared clonotypes, generation probabilities were lower than among those shared by all four donors.

The source of this sequence is a man younger than 35 in good health. Some clones in this sample may be carry-over from other donors' samples. Material for sequencing was memory CD4+ T cells from PBMCs. The subset is: CD45RA-negative fraction. The chain carries TRBV27 and TRBJ2-7; D perhaps matches TRBD2 (6 bases). The CDR3 DNA reads as TGTGCCAGCAGCTTACGGACTAATGAAGCGGAGCCCCTCTCAAAGCAGTACTTC. Translating gives CASSLRTNEAEPLSKQYF.